This TCR beta chain is drawn from a study of PD-1 blockade in classical Hodgkin lymphoma. Study observations and caveats: Individuals initiating nivolumab under 1 year after ASCT were excluded. Relapsed/refractory patients reportedly had the lowest baseline TCR diversity, below newly diagnosed patients, who were below healthy donors. The causes of the repertoire differences, possibly disease activity or prior therapy, remain undefined.

Every one of the patients relapsed after autologous stem cell transplantation (brentuximab vedotin exposure was variable). This clone was counted between two and nine times. The antigen remains undetermined. The assay was immunoSEQ multiplex PCR, and TCRdb's table has in-frame clones only and misses some. The sample has over 60,000 clones, 60% to 80% seen once. The TCR sequence derives from a human donor with classical Hodgkin lymphoma. Sequencing was performed on peripheral blood mononuclear cells (PBMCs), taken before the second cycle of nivolumab.

The CDR3 here is CASSLLGGPGANVLTF. CDR3 DNA sequence: TGTGCCAGCAGTTTATTAGGGGGACCCGGGGCCAACGTCCTGACTTTC. The chain uses TRBV27 and TRBJ2-6, with a tentative D call TRBD1 (6 bases). The CDR3 loop spans 16 amino acids. With 1 base removed from V and 4 bases from J, the gap between germline ends came to 11 bases. Germline V gene lookup returns CDR1 MNHEY and CDR2 SMNVEV (reference sequence).